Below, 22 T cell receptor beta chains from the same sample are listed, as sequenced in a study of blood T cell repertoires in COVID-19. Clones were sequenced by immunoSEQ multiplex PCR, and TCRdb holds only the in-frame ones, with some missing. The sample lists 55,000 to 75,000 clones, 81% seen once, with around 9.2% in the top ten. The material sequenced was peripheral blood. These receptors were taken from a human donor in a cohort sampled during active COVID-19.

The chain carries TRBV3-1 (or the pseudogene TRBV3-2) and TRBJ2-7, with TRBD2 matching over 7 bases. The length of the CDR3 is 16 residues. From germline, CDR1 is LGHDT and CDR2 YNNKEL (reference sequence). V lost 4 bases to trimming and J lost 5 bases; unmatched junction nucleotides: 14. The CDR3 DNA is TGTGCCAGCAGCCTCAAAAGAGGACTAGGGTTGGACGAGCAGTACTTC. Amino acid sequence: CASSLKRGLGLDEQYF.

Here the CDR3 DNA reads TGTGCCAGCAGCCATTTCCGGGACATCCAAAACACCATATATTTT. Protein product: CASSHFRDIQNTIYF. The chain carries TRBV3-1 (or the pseudogene TRBV3-2) and TRBJ1-3; D may be TRBD1 (6 bases). CDR3 size: 15 residues. V was clipped by 3 bases and J by 6 bases, with 15 bases between them. CDR1 is LGHDT and CDR2 is YNNKEL in the germline V gene (reference sequence).

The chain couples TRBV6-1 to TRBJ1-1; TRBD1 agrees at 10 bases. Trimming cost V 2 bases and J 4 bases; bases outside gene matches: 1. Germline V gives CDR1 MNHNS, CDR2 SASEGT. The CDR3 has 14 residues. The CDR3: CASSERQGATEAFF. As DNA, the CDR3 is TGTGCCAGCAGTGAAAGACAGGGGGCCACTGAAGCTTTCTTT.

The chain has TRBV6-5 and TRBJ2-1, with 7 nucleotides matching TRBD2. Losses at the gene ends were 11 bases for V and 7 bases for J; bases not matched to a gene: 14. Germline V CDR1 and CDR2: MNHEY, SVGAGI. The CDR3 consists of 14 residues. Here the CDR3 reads CASRPGLTLNEQFF. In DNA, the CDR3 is TGTGCCTCAAGACCGGGACTAACGCTGAATGAGCAGTTCTTC.

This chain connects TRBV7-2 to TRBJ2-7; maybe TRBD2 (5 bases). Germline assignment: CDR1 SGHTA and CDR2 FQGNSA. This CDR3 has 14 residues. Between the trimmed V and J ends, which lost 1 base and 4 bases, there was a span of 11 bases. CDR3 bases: TGTGCCAGCAGCTTAGGCCGAGGCGGGTACGAGCAGTACTTC. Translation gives CASSLGRGGYEQYF.

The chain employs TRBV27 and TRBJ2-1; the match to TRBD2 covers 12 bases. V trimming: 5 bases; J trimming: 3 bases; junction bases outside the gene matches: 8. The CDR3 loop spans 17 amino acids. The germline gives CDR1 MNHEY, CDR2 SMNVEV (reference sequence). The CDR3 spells CASSQHLLAGGYNEQFF. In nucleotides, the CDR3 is TGTGCCAGCAGTCAACACCTACTAGCGGGAGGCTACAATGAGCAGTTCTTC.

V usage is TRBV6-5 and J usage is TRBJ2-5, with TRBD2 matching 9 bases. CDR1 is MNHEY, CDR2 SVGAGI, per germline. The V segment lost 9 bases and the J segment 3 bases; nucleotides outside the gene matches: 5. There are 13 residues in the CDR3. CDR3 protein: CASSGSYKETQYF. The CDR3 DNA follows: TGTGCCAGTAGCGGGAGTTACAAAGAGACCCAGTACTTC.

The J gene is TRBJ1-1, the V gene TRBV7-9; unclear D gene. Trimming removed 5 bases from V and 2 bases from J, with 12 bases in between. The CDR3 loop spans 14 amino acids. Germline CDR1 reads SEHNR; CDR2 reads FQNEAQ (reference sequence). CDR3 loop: CASSLRTLNTEAFF. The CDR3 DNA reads TGTGCCAGCAGCCTAAGGACTCTCAACACTGAAGCTTTCTTT.

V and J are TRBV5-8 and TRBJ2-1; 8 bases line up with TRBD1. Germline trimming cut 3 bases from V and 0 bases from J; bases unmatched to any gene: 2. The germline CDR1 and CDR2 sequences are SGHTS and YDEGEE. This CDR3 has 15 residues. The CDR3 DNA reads TGTGCCAGCAGCTGGACAGGGAGCTCCTACAATGAGCAGTTCTTC. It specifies CASSWTGSSYNEQFF.

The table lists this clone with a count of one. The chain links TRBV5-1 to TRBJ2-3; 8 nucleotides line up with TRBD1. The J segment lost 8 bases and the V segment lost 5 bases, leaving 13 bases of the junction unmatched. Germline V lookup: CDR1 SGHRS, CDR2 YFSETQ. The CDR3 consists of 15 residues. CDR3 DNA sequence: TGCGCCAGCAGTTATACAGGGGGTTCCCCCCTTACGCAGTATTTT. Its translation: CASSYTGGSPLTQYF.

The CDR3 loop reads CSPRGQGPNYGYTF. In nucleotides, the CDR3 is TGCAGCCCCCGGGGACAGGGACCCAACTATGGCTACACCTTC. The chain has TRBV29-1 and TRBJ1-2; 9 positions match TRBD1. The CDR3 has 14 amino acids. The V segment lost 8 bases and the J segment 2 bases; nucleotides outside the gene matches: 9. Germline V gene lookup returns CDR1 SQVTM and CDR2 ANQGSEA. The variable domain in full, completed from reference TRBV29-1 and TRBJ1-2, reads SAVISQKPSRDICQRGTSLTIQCQVDSQVTMMFWYRQQPGQSLTLIATANQGSEATYESGFVIDKFPISRPNLTFSTLTVSNMSPEDSSIYLCSPRGQGPNYGYTFGSGTRLTVV.

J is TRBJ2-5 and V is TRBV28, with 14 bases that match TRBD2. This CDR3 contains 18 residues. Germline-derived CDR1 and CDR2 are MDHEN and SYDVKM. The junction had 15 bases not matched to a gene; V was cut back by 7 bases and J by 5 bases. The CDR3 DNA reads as TGTGCCAGCATGGCAAGGAACCGACTAGCGGGAGGGCGGGAGACCCAGTACTTC. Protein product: CASMARNRLAGGRETQYF.

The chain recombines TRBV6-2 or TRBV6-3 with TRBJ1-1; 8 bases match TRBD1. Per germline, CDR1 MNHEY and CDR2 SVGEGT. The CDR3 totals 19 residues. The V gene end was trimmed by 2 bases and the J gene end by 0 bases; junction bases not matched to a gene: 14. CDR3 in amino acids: CASSYGDRLRGGMNTEAFF. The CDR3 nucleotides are TGTGCCAGCAGTTACGGGGACAGGCTCCGCGGTGGGATGAACACTGAAGCTTTCTTT.

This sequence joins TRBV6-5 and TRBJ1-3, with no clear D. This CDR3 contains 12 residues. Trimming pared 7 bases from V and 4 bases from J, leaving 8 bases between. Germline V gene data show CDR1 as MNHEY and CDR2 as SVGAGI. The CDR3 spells CASMTVGNTIYF. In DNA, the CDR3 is TGTGCCAGCATGACTGTCGGAAACACCATATATTTT.

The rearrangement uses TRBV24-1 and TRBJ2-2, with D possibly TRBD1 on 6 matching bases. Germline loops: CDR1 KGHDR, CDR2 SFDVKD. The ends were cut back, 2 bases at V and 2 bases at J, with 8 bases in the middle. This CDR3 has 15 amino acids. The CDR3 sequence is CATSDYRDNTGELFF. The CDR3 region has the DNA TGTGCCACCAGTGATTACAGGGACAACACCGGGGAGCTGTTTTTT.

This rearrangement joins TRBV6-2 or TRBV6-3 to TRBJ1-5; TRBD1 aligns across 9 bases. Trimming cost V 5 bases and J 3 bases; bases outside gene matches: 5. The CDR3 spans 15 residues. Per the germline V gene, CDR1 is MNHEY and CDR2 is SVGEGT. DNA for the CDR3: TGTGCCAGCAGTCAACAGGGGGCGAACAATCAGCCCCAGCATTTT. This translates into CASSQQGANNQPQHF.

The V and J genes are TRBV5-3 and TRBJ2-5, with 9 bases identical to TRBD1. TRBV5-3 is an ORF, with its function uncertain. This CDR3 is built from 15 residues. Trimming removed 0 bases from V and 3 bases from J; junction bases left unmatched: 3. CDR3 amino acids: CARSLVWDREETQYF. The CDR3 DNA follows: TGTGCCAGAAGCTTGGTGTGGGACAGGGAAGAGACCCAGTACTTC.

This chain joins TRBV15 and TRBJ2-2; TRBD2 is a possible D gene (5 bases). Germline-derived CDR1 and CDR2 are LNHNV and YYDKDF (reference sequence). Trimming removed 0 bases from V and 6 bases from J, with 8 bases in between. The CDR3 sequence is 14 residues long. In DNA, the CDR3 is TGTGCCACCAGCAGAGAACGGGGAGCCGGGGAGCTGTTTTTT. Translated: CATSRERGAGELFF. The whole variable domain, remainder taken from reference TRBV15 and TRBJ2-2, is DAMVIQNPRYQVTQFGKPVTLSCSQTLNHNVMYWYQQKSSQAPKLLFHYYDKDFNNEADTPDNFQSRRPNTSFCFLDIRSPGLGDTAMYLCATSRERGAGELFFGEGSRLTVL.

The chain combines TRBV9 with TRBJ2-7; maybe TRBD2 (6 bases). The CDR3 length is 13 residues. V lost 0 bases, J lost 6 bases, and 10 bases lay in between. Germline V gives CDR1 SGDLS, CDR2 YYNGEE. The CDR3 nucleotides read TGTGCCAGCAGCGTAGGGCAGGGAGGCGAGCAGTACTTC. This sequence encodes CASSVGQGGEQYF.

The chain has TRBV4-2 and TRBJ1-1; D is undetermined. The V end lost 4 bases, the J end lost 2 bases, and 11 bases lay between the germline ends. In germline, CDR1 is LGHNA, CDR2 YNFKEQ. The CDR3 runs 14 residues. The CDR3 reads CASSLSVLNTEAFF. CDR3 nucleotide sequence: TGTGCCAGCAGCCTCTCGGTCCTCAACACTGAAGCTTTCTTT.

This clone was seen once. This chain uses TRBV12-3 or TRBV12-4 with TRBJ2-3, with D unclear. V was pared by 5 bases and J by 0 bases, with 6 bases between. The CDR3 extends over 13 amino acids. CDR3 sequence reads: CASSVYSTDTQYF. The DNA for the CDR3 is TGTGCCAGCAGTGTCTATAGCACAGATACGCAGTATTTT.

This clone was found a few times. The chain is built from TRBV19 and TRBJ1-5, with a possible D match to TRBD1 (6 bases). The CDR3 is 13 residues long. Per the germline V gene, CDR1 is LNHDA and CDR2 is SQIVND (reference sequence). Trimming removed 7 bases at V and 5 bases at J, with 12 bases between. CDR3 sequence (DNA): TGTGCCAGTAAGGGGGGGCCGGATCAGCCCCAGCATTTT. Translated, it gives CASKGGPDQPQHF.